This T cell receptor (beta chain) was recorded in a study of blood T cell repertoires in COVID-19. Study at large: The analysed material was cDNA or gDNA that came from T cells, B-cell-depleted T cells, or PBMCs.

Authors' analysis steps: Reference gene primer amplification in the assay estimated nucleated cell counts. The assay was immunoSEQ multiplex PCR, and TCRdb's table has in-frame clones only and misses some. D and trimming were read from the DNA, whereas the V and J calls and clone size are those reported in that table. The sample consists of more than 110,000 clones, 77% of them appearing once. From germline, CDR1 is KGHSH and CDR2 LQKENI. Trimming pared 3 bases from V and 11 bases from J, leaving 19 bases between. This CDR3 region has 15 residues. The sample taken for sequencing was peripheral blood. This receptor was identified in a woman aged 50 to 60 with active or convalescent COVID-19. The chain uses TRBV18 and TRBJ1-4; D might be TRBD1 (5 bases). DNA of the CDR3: TGTGCCAGCTCACCGCGGTCGGGGGAACGGGGGAAACTGTTTTTT. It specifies CASSPRSGERGKLFF.